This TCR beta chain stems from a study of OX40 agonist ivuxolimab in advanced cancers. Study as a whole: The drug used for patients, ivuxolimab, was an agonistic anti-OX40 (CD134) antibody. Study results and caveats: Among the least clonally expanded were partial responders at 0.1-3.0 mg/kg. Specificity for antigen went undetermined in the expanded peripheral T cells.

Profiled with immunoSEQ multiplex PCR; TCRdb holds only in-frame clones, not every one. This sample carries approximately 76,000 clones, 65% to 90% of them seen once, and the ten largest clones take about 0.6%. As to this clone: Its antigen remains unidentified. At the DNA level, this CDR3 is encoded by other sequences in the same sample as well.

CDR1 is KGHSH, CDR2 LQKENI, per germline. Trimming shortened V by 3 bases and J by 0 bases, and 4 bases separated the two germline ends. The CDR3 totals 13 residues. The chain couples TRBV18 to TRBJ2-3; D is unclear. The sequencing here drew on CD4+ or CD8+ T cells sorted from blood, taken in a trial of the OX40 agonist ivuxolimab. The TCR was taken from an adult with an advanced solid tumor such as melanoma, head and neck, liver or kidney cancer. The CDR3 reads CASSPPSTDTQYF. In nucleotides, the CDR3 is TGTGCCAGCTCACCCCCTAGCACAGATACGCAGTATTTT.